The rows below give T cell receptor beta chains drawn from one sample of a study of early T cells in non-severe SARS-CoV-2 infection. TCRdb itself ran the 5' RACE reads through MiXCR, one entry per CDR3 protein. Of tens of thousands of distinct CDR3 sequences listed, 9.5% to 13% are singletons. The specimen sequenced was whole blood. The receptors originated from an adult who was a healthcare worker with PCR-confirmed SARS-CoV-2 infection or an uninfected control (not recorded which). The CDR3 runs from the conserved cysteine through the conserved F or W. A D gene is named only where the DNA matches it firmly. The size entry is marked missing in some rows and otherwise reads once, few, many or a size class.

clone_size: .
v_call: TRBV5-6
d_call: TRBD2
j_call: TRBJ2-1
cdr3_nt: TGTGCCAGCAGCTTGGGGACTAGCGGGATTAACAATGAGCAGTTCTTC
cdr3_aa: CASSLGTSGINNEQFF

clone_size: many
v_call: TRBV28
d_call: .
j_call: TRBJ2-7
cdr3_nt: TGTGCCAGCAGTTTTGTAGGGACACTGGAGCAGTACTTC
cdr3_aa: CASSFVGTLEQYF

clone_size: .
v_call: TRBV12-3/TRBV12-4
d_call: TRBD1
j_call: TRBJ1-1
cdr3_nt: TGTGCCAGCAGGATCACAGGGGGCACTGAAGCTTTCTTT
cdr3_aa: CASRITGGTEAFF

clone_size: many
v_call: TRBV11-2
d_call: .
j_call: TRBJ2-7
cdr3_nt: TGTGCCAGCAGCTTAGCCATCTCGCGCGCCTACGAGCAGTACTTC
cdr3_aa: CASSLAISRAYEQYF

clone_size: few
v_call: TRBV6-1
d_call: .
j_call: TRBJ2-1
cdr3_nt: TGTGCCAGCAGGGTAGGACACGTTAGCTACAATGAGCAGTTCTTC
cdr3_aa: CASRVGHVSYNEQFF

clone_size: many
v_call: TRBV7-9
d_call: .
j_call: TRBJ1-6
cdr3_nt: TGTGCCAGCAGCTTAACAGGGACGAATTCACCCCTCCACTTT
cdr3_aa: CASSLTGTNSPLHF

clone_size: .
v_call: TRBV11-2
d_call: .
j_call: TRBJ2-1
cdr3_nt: TGTGCCAGCAGCGTAAGGGGCAGTTGGGGCGATGAGCAGTTCTTC
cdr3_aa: CASSVRGSWGDEQFF

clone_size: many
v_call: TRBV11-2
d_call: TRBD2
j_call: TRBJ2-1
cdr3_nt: TGTGCCAGCAGCTTGCCACAGCGGGGCAATGAGCAGTTCTTC
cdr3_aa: CASSLPQRGNEQFF

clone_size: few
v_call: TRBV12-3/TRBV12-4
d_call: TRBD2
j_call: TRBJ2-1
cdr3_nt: TGTGCCAGCAGTTTAGAACTAGCGGGAGGCAATGAGCAGTTCTTC
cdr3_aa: CASSLELAGGNEQFF

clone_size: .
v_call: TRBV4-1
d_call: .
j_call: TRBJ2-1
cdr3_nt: TGCGCCAGCAGCCAAGGCGCGGACAATGAGCAGTTCTTC
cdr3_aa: CASSQGADNEQFF

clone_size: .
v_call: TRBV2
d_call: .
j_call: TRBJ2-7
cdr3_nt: TGTGCCAGCAGGGGCCCTTCTAAGCGTCGCGCCTACGAGCAGTACTTC
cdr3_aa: CASRGPSKRRAYEQYF

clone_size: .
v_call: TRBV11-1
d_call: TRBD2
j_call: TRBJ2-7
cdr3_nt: TGTGCCAGCAGCTACGGACTAGCGGGAGACTACGAGCAGTACTTC
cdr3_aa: CASSYGLAGDYEQYF

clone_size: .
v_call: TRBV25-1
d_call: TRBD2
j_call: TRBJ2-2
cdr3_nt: TGTGCCAGCAGTGAATGGCGTCTAGCGGGCCTCACCGGGGAGCTGTTTTTT
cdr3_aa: CASSEWRLAGLTGELFF

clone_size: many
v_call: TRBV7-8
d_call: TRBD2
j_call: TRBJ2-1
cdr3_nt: TGTGCCAGCAGCCCCGGACTAGCGGGAGGGCATATGAATGAGCAGTTCTTC
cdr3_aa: CASSPGLAGGHMNEQFF

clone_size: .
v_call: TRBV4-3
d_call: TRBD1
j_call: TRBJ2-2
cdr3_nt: TGCGCAGCGGGGACAGGGGAAATCACCGGGGAGCTGTTTTTT
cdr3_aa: CAAGTGEITGELFF

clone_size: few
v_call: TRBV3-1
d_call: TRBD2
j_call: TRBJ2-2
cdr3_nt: TGTGCCAGCAGCCAAGCCACTAGCGGGAGGGTTAGCACCGGGGAGCTGTTTTTT
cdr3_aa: CASSQATSGRVSTGELFF

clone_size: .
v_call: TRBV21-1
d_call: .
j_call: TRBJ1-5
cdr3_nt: TGTGCCAGCAGTATGAGCTCCTATCAGCCCCAGCATTTT
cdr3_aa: CASSMSSYQPQHF

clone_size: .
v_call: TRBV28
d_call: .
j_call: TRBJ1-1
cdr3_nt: TGTGCCAGCAGTTTCTTGGGCCCTGGGGGCAACACTGAAGCTTTCTTT
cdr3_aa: CASSFLGPGGNTEAFF

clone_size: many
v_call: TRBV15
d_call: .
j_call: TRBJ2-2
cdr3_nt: TGTGCCACCAGCAGAGATACTGGCCGCACCGGGGAGCTGTTTTTT
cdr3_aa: CATSRDTGRTGELFF

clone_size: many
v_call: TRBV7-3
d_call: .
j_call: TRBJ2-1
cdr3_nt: TGTGCCAGCAGCTTGACCACCTACAATGAGCAGTTCTTC
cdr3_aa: CASSLTTYNEQFF

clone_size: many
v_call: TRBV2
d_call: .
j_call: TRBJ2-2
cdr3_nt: TGTGCCAGCGGGCAGGGCAACACCGGGGAGCTGTTTTTT
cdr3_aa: CASGQGNTGELFF

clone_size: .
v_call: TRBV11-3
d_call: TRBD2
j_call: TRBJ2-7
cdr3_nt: TGTGCCAGCAGCTTAGGATCCAGCGGGGCCTACGAGCAGTACTTC
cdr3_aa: CASSLGSSGAYEQYF

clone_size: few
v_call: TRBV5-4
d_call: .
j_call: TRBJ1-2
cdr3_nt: TGTGCCAGCAGCTTGTCCAGGGAATATGGCTACACCTTC
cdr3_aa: CASSLSREYGYTF

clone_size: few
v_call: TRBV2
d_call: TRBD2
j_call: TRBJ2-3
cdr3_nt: TGTGCCAGCCTGACTAGCGGGATATCTGATACGCAGTATTTT
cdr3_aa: CASLTSGISDTQYF

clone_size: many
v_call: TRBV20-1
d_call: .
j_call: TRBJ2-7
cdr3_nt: TGCAGTGCCCGACCAGTGGGCGAGCAGTACTTC
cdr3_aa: CSARPVGEQYF

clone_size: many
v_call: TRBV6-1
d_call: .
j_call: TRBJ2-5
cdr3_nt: TGTGCCAGCAGTGATTTGGGGATCCAAGAGACCCAGTACTTC
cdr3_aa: CASSDLGIQETQYF

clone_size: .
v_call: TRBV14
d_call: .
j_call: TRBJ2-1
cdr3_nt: TGTGCCAGCAGCCCCTGGCGGGATCAGAACGATGAGCAGTTCTTC
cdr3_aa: CASSPWRDQNDEQFF

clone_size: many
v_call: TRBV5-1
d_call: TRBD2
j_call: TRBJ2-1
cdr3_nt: TGCGCCAGCAGCGGGACTAGCGGGACTGTGGATGAGCAGTTCTTC
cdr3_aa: CASSGTSGTVDEQFF

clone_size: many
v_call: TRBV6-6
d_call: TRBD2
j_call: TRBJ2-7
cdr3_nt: TGTGCCAGCAGTTTCCTACGAGCGGGAGGGTGGTACGAGCAGTACTTC
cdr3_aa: CASSFLRAGGWYEQYF

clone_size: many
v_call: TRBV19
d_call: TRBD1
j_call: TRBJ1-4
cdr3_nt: TGTGCCAGTAGTAAGCAGGGGGCGCTTGGTGCTGAAAAACTGTTTTTT
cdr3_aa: CASSKQGALGAEKLFF

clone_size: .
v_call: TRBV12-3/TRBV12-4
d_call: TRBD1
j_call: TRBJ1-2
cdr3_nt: TGTGCCAGCAGTCAGGGACAGGGTGGCTATGGCTACACCTTC
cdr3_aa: CASSQGQGGYGYTF

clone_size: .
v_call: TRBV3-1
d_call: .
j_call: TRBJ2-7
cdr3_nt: TGTGCCAGCAGCCAGGGGACGGAGAACTACGAGCAGTACTTC
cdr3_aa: CASSQGTENYEQYF

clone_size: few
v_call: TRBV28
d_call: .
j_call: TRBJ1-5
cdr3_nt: TGTGCCAGCAGGTCCCGGGGGCAGAATCAGCCCCAGCATTTT
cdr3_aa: CASRSRGQNQPQHF

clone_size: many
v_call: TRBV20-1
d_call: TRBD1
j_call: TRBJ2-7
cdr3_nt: TGCAGTGCCAATAGGTGGGACAGGGGTCACGAGCAGTACTTC
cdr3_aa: CSANRWDRGHEQYF

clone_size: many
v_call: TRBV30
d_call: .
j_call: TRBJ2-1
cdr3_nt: TGTGCCTGGAGTGTAGGGCTTCAAAATGAGCAGTTCTTC
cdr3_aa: CAWSVGLQNEQFF

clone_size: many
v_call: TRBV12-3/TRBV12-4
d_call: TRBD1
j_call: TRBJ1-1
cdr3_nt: TGTGCCAGCAGAGGTACAGGGGCTGAAGCTTTCTTT
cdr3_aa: CASRGTGAEAFF

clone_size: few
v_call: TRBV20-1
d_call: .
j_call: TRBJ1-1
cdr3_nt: TGCAGTGCTAGAGCTTCAGAGATGAACACTGAAGCTTTCTTT
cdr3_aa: CSARASEMNTEAFF